This T cell receptor beta chain is from a study of cytomegalovirus exposure and HLA in healthy donors. The study ran its PCR with 60 Vbeta and 13 Jbeta primers. Method: immunoSEQ multiplex PCR; TCRdb's copy keeps in-frame clones and lacks some. Among 50,000 to 70,000 clones listed, about four fifths were seen once. Input material: PBMCs. The clonotype comes from a man younger than 40 in good health and CMV-seropositive.

The CDR3 DNA sequence: TGCGCCAGCAGCCGCGACAGGGGGCGGACCGGGGAGCTGTTTTTT. Translated, it gives CASSRDRGRTGELFF. The V and J genes are TRBV4-3 and TRBJ2-2; 10 nucleotides align to TRBD1. CDR3 length: 15 residues. The germline gives CDR1 LGHNA, CDR2 YSLEER. V gave up 4 bases and J gave up 5 bases; unmatched junction bases: 4.